The sequence of this TCR beta chain was determined in a study of T cells in Graves' hyperthyroidism and ophthalmopathy. What was amplified from RNA transcripts were TCR beta CDR3 regions. The HTBI primer set was used in a first-round RT-PCR of the TCR CDR3. TCRdb called the multiplex PCR reads again in MiXCR, with one record for every CDR3 protein. This sample has some 300,000 distinct CDR3 sequences; around 20% occur once, and the top ten carry under 45%. Patients were excluded because of uncontrolled infection, other autoimmune disease, pregnancy or lactation. The authors took PBMCs from 10 ml fresh peripheral blood. Whole-study results and caveats: Blood samples included most of the expanded thyroid clonotypes exceeding 0.001.

In regard to this clonotype: Its antigen is currently unknown.

Specimen: blood. This clonotype originated in a man aged 50-59 years with Graves' ophthalmopathy.

The CDR3 DNA reads TGTGCCAGCAGCGCGCAAGACAGGGGCTACGAGCAGTACTTC. This codes for CASSAQDRGYEQYF. The chain has TRBV9 and TRBJ2-7, with 8 bases aligning to TRBD1. Germline loops: CDR1 SGDLS, CDR2 YYNGEE. Germline trimming cut 3 bases from V and 3 bases from J; bases unmatched to any gene: 5. CDR3 length: 14 residues. Combining the CDR3 with reference TRBV9 and TRBJ2-7 gives the whole variable domain DSGVTQTPKHLITATGQRVTLRCSPRSGDLSVYWYQQSLDQGLQFLIQYYNGEERAKGNILERFSAQQFPDLHSELNLSSLELGDSALYFCASSAQDRGYEQYFGPGTRLTVT.